This passage covers 20 T cell receptor beta chains from one sample sequenced in a study of cytomegalovirus exposure and HLA in healthy donors (dated by TCRdb to 2015 to 2018). The library was obtained by the immunoSEQ multiplex PCR assay. The clones in this table, taken by TCRdb from immuneACCESS, are in-frame only. Not every clone is retained; where verified, under half of the shortfall comes from an unresolved V gene, and the cause of the rest is unknown. Here the sample has some 170,000 clones; about nine tenths occur a single time. Less than 3.5% of the sample is held by the ten biggest clonotypes. The source material was PBMCs. These receptors originate from a man younger than 30 in good health and CMV-seropositive.

This chain connects TRBV4-1 to TRBJ2-7, with D maybe TRBD1 (6 bases). CDR3 size: 15 residues. Trimming shortened V by 0 bases and J by 0 bases, and 9 bases separated the two germline ends. Looked up from germline, CDR1 is MGHRA and CDR2 is YSYEKL. For the CDR3, the DNA is TGCGCCAGCAGCCAAGAACACAGGGACTCCTACGAGCAGTACTTC. Translated, it gives CASSQEHRDSYEQYF.

The chain recombines TRBV7-8 with TRBJ2-7; 8 nucleotides line up with TRBD2. The CDR3 is 15 residues long. V shed 4 bases, J shed 3 bases, and the junction held 8 bases outside the gene matches. Per the germline V gene, CDR1 is SGHVS and CDR2 is FQNEAQ. This CDR3 is CASSSVPSGGYEQYF. CDR3 sequence (DNA): TGTGCCAGCAGCTCGGTCCCCAGCGGGGGCTACGAGCAGTACTTC.

CDR3 in amino acids: CASSPPRQYF. The CDR3, as DNA: TGTGCCAGCAGCCCTCCGAGGCAGTACTTC. The chain is built from TRBV6-5 and TRBJ2-7, with D hard to call. This CDR3 region has 10 residues. Germline lookup yields CDR1 MNHEY and CDR2 SVGAGI. The V end lost 6 bases, the J end lost 9 bases, and 9 bases lay between the germline ends.

The rearrangement uses TRBV10-3 and TRBJ1-5; possibly TRBD1 for D (6 bases). Germline V lookup: CDR1 ENHRY, CDR2 SYGVKD. This CDR3 has 17 amino acids. Trimming pared 3 bases from V and 5 bases from J, leaving 20 bases between. The CDR3 nucleotides are TGTGCCATCAGTGACCCGCAGGGGCCCCACTCGTATCAGCCCCAGCATTTT. Translating gives CAISDPQGPHSYQPQHF.

The chain recombines TRBV9 with TRBJ1-2; possible D gene TRBD1, 6 bases. The germline CDR1 and CDR2 sequences are SGDLS and YYNGEE. The CDR3 sequence is 17 residues long. V lost 0 bases to trimming and J lost 4 bases, with 19 bases between them. The CDR3 spells CASSVEVSGGQSYGYTF. The CDR3, as DNA: TGTGCCAGCAGCGTAGAAGTGTCGGGGGGCCAGAGCTATGGCTACACCTTC.

This chain connects TRBV2 to TRBJ2-1; maybe TRBD1 (5 bases). This CDR3 is built from 10 residues. V dropped 6 bases and J dropped 9 bases, with 6 bases sitting between them. Germline lookup yields CDR1 SNHLY and CDR2 FYNNEI. The CDR3 region has the DNA TGTGCCAGCAGGGGGCCTGAGCAGTTCTTC. Translating gives CASRGPEQFF.

The V call is TRBV16, the J call TRBJ1-4, with TRBD1 matching 7 bases. Trimming cost V 5 bases and J 4 bases; bases outside gene matches: 7. The CDR3 consists of 15 residues. Germline CDR1 KGHSY, CDR2 FQNENV. The DNA of the CDR3 is TGTGCCAGCAGCGAACGGGACAGAAATAATGAAAAACTGTTTTTT. This sequence encodes CASSERDRNNEKLFF.

This clone was found once. The rearrangement uses TRBV29-1 and TRBJ2-1; TRBD1 aligns across 11 bases. The germline V gene has CDR1 SQVTM and CDR2 ANQGSEA. Trimming took 7 bases from V and 7 from J; bases not matched to a gene: 3. The CDR3 has 12 amino acids. CDR3 nucleotides: TGCAGCGCGGGACAGGGGGGGAATGAGCAGTTCTTC. Encoded protein: CSAGQGGNEQFF.

This clone has a single count. The rearrangement joins TRBV6-7 to TRBJ2-3; weak D call: TRBD2 (6 bases). TRBV6-7 is annotated as an ORF whose role is uncertain. Deletions cut 6 bases from V and 6 bases from J, with 13 bases between. The CDR3 contains 13 residues. The CDR3 is CASRELGRDTQYF. Written as DNA, the CDR3 is TGTGCCAGCAGGGAACTGGGGAGGGATACGCAGTATTTT.

This chain connects TRBV15 to TRBJ2-2; TRBD2 agrees at 8 bases. The germline V gene encodes CDR1 LNHNV and CDR2 YYDKDF (reference sequence). Trimming took 1 base from V and 4 from J; bases not matched to a gene: 8. The length of the CDR3 is 17 residues. CDR3 bases: TGTGCCACCAGCAGAGGGGGCACTAGCGGATCCACCGGGGAGCTGTTTTTT. Translation: CATSRGGTSGSTGELFF.

The chain couples TRBV5-1 to TRBJ2-7; 7 bases match TRBD2. The CDR3 totals 17 residues. J gave up 3 bases and V 4 bases, and 16 bases lay outside the gene matches. Germline CDR1 is SGHRS and CDR2 is YFSETQ. Written as DNA, the CDR3 is TGCGCCAGCAGCCGAGCTACTAGCGCCCCGGACATCTACGAGCAGTACTTC. Translated, it gives CASSRATSAPDIYEQYF.

The rearrangement joins TRBV5-1 to TRBJ1-1; D not resolved. Trimming took 0 bases from V and 10 from J, leaving 13 bases between them. Germline CDR1 is SGHRS and CDR2 is YFSETQ. CDR3 size: 13 residues. CDR3: CASSLEAGRIAFF. The CDR3 DNA reads as TGCGCCAGCAGCTTGGAGGCGGGGAGGATAGCTTTCTTT.

This chain links TRBV6-6 with TRBJ2-3; 11 positions agree with TRBD2. Germline V gene sequence: CDR1 MNHNY, CDR2 SVGAGI (reference sequence). The CDR3 extends over 16 amino acids. V lost 9 bases to trimming and J lost 3 bases; unmatched junction nucleotides: 11. CDR3 coding DNA: TGTGCCAGTAACCTAGCGGGGGGTACCTTGACAGATACGCAGTATTTT. Translated: CASNLAGGTLTDTQYF.

The chain carries TRBV6-1 and TRBJ2-5, with a possible D match to TRBD2 (7 bases). Trimming cost V 8 bases and J 1 base, with 11 bases left between them. Germline V CDR1 and CDR2: MNHNS, SASEGT. CDR3 size: 13 residues. The CDR3 sequence is CASWGGGQETQYF. CDR3 DNA sequence: TGTGCCAGCTGGGGAGGGGGCCAAGAGACCCAGTACTTC.

This chain links TRBV5-6 with TRBJ2-7, with 8 positions matching TRBD1. After removal of 5 bases from V and 4 bases from J, the junction contained 8 bases not matched to a gene. Per the germline V gene, CDR1 is SGHDT and CDR2 is YYEEEE. The CDR3 length is 14 residues. The CDR3 here is CASRQQGGKYEQYF. The CDR3 DNA sequence: TGTGCCAGCAGGCAACAGGGGGGAAAATACGAGCAGTACTTC.

J is TRBJ2-1 and V is TRBV28; D not certain. Trimming stripped 6 bases from V and 0 bases from J, with 15 bases between. There are 16 residues in the CDR3. Germline V gene data show CDR1 as MDHEN and CDR2 as SYDVKM. The CDR3 DNA reads as TGTGCCAGCAGAGGTACAGCCATAAGCTCCTACAATGAGCAGTTCTTC. It translates to CASRGTAISSYNEQFF. Filled out from reference TRBV28 and TRBJ2-1, the complete variable domain reads DVKVTQSSRYLVKRTGEKVFLECVQDMDHENMFWYRQDPGLGLRLIYFSYDVKMKEKGDIPEGYSVSREKKERFSLILESASTNQTSMYLCASRGTAISSYNEQFFGPGTRLTVL.

The chain uses TRBV4-3 and TRBJ2-2; D is possibly TRBD1 (6 bases). Germline V gene sequence: CDR1 LGHNA, CDR2 YSLEER. The CDR3 spans 16 residues. V dropped 3 bases and J dropped 4 bases, with 15 bases sitting between them. The CDR3 DNA reads TGCGCCAGCAGCCACCCAATGGGGGCTCTCACCGGGGAGCTGTTTTTT. Translated, it gives CASSHPMGALTGELFF.

The genes are TRBV19 and TRBJ2-7; 8 nucleotides match TRBD1. The V segment lost 4 bases and the J segment 3 bases; nucleotides outside the gene matches: 11. CDR1 and CDR2 (germline): LNHDA, SQIVND (reference sequence). This CDR3 spans 16 amino acids. The CDR3 loop reads CASSTPGQGGGYEQYF. CDR3 coding DNA: TGTGCCAGTAGTACCCCAGGACAGGGTGGAGGCTACGAGCAGTACTTC.

V usage is TRBV27 and J usage is TRBJ2-7; D gene unclear. The CDR3 has 14 residues. Trimming pared 5 bases from V and 3 bases from J, leaving 14 bases between. Germline CDR1 and CDR2: MNHEY and SMNVEV (reference sequence). The DNA of the CDR3 is TGTGCCAGCAGTCCAGGAACAGTCTACTACGAGCAGTACTTC. Its protein product is CASSPGTVYYEQYF.

This clone appeared a single time. The V call is TRBV5-4, the J call TRBJ2-1; 7 bases are shared with TRBD2. The ends lost 0 bases at V and 8 bases at J; junction bases unmatched: 11. CDR3 length: 16 residues. Germline V gene lookup returns CDR1 SGHNT and CDR2 YYREEE (reference sequence). For the CDR3, the DNA is TGTGCCAGCAGCTTGGGAGGCGGGAGAGGGTATTATGAGCAGTTCTTC. It codes for CASSLGGGRGYYEQFF.